This TCR beta chain is from a study of T cells in Graves' hyperthyroidism and ophthalmopathy (dated by TCRdb to the late 2010s). About the full investigation: Peripheral blood was sampled at the time of initial diagnosis, prior to any treatment. After blood sampling, hyperthyroidism patients were treated with methimazole at a starting dose of 30 mg daily, and ophthalmopathy patients were treated with high-dose intravenous methylprednisolone. To identify distinguishing TCR V-J signatures, a discovery cohort of some 100 patients was used, comprising some 45 with Graves' ophthalmopathy and some 57 with stable Graves' hyperthyroidism. The paper reports TCR Vbeta CDR3 sequencing of some 140 peripheral blood samples: around 41 ophthalmopathy, fewer than 80 hyperthyroidism and around 17 progressor patients. The 85 to 100 discovery patients were divided at random into training and test sets in a 7:3 ratio. The study also compared thyroid tissue and blood T-cell repertoires from several Graves' hyperthyroidism patients. Prospective prediction of ophthalmopathy was tested in an independent validation cohort of 18 to 20 hyperthyroidism patients and 17 patients who later progressed to ophthalmopathy.

Amplification of TCR beta CDR3 regions was carried out from RNA transcripts. A first-round RT-PCR of the TCR CDR3 used the HTBI primer set with the Qiagen OneStep RT-PCR kit. Libraries were constructed in a second round of multiplex PCR, after which size selection and purification were performed. Sequencing of the libraries was done on an Illumina HiSeq2000 using paired-end 100 bp reads. Processing in the source paper ran as follows. SOAPnuke was used to process the raw data, removing reads that contained adapters or uncalled bases, had a mean Phred below 15, or lacked an exact match to the constant primer or identifier. COPE v1.2.5 was used to merge the high-quality paired reads, and each unique nucleotide sequence was defined as a clonotype. Clonotypes were aligned to IMGT TRBV, TRBD and TRBJ reference segments using MiTCR v1.1. The analysis included only V-J combinations with a frequency above 0.0001, which together covered about 99% of the repertoires. The TCS score was defined as the ratio of F50 (clonal expansion) to E x V (chaos), calculated using BLOSUM62-based TCRdist between CDR3 peptides within each V-J. Welch's t-statistics and random forest reduced 500 to 650 V-J features to 10 to 15, which were used in a naive Bayes classifier (R e1071). The raw public reads went through TCRdb reprocessing: fastp at Q25, MiXCR clone calling, in-frame beta chains kept. Every CDR3 protein is listed once, alongside the most common genes and DNA of its rows. The authors' filters were not applied to this entry. Across this sample there are 410,000 or so distinct CDR3 sequences, with roughly 14% seen only once. The ten largest clonotypes hold approximately 13% of the sample.

As regards this clonotype: Its binding antigen is unknown. Per-base quality was not reported, and no clone a single base away is much larger than it.

In the ophthalmopathy patients, disease was moderately to severely active, with a Clinical Activity Score of 3 or more, a NOSPECS grade of 4 or more, and a duration of less than 3 months. Patients with uncontrolled infections, other autoimmune diseases, pregnancy or lactation were excluded. Diagnoses relied on clinical symptoms, serum thyroxine and TRAb, thyroid ultrasound and orbital computed tomography. PBMCs were separated from roughly 10 ml of fresh peripheral blood using Ficoll-Paque density gradient centrifugation. Total RNA was extracted using Trizol reagent, and RNA quality was assessed on an Agilent 2100 Bioanalyzer. Broad study findings and their caveats: In validation, the model predicted progression to ophthalmopathy with about 71% sensitivity and 72% to 75% specificity, a median of approximately 6.7 months before onset. Sample size was not statistically predetermined, and investigators were not blinded to group allocation. A 13 V-J signature model separated ophthalmopathy from stable hyperthyroidism, with roughly 88% sensitivity and 81.08% specificity in cross-validation and 80%/75% in testing. Most expanded thyroid clonotypes (frequency above 0.001) were also detected in blood, suggesting blood repertoires may reflect thyroid immune responses.

The sample was blood. This clonotype was sampled from a man between 18 and 35 years old with Graves' ophthalmopathy.

Here the CDR3 is given as CASSRRQGPNTGELFF. The nucleotides are TGTGCCAGCAGCCGAAGACAGGGTCCGAACACCGGGGAGCTGTTTTTT. The rearranged segments are TRBV7-3 and TRBJ2-2; TRBD1 fits 7 bases in the junction. Based on the germline V gene, the CDR1 and CDR2 sequences are SGHTA and FQGTGA. V is cut back by 5 bases and J by 0 bases, with 6 bases in the junction unmatched. Including cysteine and phenylalanine, the CDR3 has 16 amino acids. Only CDR3 DNA is held: 48 bases, read in frame from base 1.